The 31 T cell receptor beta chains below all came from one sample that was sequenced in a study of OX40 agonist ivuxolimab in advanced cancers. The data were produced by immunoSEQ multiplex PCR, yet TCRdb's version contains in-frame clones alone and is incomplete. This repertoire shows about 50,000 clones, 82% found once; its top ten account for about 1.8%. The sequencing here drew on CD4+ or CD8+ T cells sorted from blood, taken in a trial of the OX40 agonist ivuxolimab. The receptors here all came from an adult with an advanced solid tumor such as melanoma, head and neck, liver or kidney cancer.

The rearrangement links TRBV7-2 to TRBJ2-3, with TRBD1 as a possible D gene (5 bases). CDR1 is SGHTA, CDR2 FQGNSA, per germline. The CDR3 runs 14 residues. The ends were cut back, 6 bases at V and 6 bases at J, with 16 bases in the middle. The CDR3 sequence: CASSYTGAPDTQYF. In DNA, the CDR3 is TGTGCCAGCAGTTACACTGGGGCCCCCGATACGCAGTATTTT.

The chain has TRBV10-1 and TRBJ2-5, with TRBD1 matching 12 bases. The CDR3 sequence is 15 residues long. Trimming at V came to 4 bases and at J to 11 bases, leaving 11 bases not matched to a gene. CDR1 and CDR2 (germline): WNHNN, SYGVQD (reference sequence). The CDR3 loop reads CASSAHGTGGVKQYF. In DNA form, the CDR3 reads TGCGCCAGCAGTGCACACGGGACAGGGGGCGTCAAGCAGTACTTC.

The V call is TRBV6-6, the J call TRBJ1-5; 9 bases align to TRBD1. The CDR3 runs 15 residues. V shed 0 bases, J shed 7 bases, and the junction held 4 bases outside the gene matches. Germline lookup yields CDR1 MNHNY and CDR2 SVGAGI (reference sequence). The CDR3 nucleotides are TGTGCCAGCAGTTACTCCGGACAGGGGAGCCAGCCCCAGCATTTT. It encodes CASSYSGQGSQPQHF.

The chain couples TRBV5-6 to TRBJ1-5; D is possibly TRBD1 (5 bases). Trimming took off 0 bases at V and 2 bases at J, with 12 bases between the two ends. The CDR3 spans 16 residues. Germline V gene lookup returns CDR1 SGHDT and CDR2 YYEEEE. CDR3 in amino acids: CASSLAREGGNQPQHF. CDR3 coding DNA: TGTGCCAGCAGCTTGGCCAGGGAAGGAGGCAATCAGCCCCAGCATTTT.

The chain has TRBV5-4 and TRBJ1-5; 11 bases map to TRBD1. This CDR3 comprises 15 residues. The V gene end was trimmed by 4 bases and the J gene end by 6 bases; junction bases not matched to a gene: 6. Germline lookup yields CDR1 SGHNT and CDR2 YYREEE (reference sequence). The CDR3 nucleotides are TGTGCCAGCAGCCCTGGACAGGGGGCTGGTCAGCCCCAGCATTTT. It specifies CASSPGQGAGQPQHF.

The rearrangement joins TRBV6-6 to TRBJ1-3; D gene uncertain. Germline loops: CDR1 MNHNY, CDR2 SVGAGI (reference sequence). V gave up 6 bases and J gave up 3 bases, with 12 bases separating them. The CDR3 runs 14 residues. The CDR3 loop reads CASRYEEFGNTIYF. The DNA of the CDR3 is TGTGCCAGCAGATACGAAGAATTTGGAAACACCATATATTTT.

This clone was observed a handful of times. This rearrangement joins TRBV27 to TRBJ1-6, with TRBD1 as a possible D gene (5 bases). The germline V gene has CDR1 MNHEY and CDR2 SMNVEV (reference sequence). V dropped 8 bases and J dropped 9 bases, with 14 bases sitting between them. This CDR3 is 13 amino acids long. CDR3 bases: TGTGCCAGCGGGGACCTTCGACCTTCACCCCTCCACTTT. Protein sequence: CASGDLRPSPLHF.

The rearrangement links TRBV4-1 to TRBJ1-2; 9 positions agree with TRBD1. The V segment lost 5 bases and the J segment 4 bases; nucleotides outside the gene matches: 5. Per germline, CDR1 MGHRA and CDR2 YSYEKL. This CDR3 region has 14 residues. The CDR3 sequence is CASSYRGQGYGYTF. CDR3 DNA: TGCGCCAGCAGCTACAGGGGGCAAGGCTATGGCTACACCTTC.

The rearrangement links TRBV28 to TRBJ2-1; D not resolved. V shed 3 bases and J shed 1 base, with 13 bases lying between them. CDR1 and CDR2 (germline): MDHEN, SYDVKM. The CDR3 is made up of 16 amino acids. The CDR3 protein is CASSLAGSASYNEQFF. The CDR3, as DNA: TGTGCCAGCAGTTTGGCTGGCAGCGCATCCTACAATGAGCAGTTCTTC.

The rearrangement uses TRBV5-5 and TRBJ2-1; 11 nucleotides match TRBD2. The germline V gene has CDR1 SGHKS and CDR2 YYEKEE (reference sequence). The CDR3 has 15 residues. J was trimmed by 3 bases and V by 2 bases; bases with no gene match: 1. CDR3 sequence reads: CASSFTSGGYNEQFF. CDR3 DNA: TGTGCCAGCAGCTTTACTAGCGGGGGCTACAATGAGCAGTTCTTC.

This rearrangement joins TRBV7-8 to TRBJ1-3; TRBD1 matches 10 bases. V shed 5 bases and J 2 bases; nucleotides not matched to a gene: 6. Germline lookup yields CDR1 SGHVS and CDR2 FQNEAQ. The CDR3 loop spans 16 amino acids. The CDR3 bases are TGTGCCAGCAGCCCTTTGGGGACAGGGGCTGGAAACACCATATATTTT. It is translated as CASSPLGTGAGNTIYF.

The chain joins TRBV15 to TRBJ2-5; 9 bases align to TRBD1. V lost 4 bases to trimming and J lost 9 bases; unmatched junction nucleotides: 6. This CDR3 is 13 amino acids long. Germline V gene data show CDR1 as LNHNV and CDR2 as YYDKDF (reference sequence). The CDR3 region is CATSTGTGRAQYF. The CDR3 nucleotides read TGTGCCACCAGCACGGGGACAGGGCGGGCCCAGTACTTC.

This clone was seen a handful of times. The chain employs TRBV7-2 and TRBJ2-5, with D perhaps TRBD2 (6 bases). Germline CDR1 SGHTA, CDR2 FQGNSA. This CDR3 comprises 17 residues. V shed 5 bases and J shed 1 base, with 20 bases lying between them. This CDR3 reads CASSERVTSNVQETQYF. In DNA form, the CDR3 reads TGTGCCAGCAGCGAGAGGGTAACTAGCAATGTCCAAGAGACCCAGTACTTC.

CDR3 region: CASSADSGPFDEQYF. DNA for the CDR3: TGTGCCAGTAGTGCGGATAGCGGTCCCTTTGACGAGCAGTACTTC. V and J are TRBV19 and TRBJ2-7; D is perhaps TRBD2 (6 bases). Germline V lookup: CDR1 LNHDA, CDR2 SQIVND (reference sequence). The CDR3 is 15 amino acids. Trimming took 5 bases from V and 5 from J, leaving 19 bases between them.

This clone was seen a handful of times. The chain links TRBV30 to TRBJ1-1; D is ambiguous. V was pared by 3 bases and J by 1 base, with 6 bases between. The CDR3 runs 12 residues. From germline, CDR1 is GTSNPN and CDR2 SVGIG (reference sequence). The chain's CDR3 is CAWRVQNTEAFF. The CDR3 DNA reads TGTGCCTGGAGGGTCCAGAACACTGAAGCTTTCTTT.

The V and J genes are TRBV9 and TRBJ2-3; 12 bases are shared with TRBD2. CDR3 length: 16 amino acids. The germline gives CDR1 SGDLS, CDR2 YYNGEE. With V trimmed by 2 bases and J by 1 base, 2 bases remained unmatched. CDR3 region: CASSVLAGGGTDTQYF. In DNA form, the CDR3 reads TGTGCCAGCAGCGTCCTAGCGGGGGGGGGCACAGATACGCAGTATTTT.

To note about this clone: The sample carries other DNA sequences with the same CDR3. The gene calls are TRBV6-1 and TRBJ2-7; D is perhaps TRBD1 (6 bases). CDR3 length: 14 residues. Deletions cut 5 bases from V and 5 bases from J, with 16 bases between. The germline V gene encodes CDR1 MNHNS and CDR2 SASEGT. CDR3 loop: CASSPGTWKNEQYF. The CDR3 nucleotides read TGTGCCAGCAGTCCCGGGACATGGAAGAACGAGCAGTACTTC.

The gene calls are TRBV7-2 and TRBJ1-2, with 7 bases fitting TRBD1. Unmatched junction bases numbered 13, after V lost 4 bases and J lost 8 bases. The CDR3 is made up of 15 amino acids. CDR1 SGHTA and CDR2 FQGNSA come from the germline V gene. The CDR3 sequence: CASSSRGTALGGYTF. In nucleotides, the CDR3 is TGTGCCAGCAGCTCCAGGGGGACTGCCTTAGGAGGCTACACCTTC.

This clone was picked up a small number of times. In DNA, the CDR3 is TGTGCCAGCAGCACTCGGGTCTTTAATTCAGGGAGAGACAGCAATCAGCCCCAGCATTTT. Its translation is CASSTRVFNSGRDSNQPQHF. The chain employs TRBV7-8 and TRBJ1-5; the D gene is possibly TRBD1 (5 bases). The CDR3 is made up of 20 amino acids. The germline V and J ends were trimmed by 5 bases and 1 base, with 27 bases remaining between them. Germline loops: CDR1 SGHVS, CDR2 FQNEAQ.

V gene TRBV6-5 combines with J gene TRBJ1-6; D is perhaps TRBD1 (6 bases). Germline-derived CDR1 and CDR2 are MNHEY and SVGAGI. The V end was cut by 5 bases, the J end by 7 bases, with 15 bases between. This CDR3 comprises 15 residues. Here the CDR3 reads CASSPTTGNNSPLHF. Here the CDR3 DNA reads TGTGCCAGCAGTCCGACAACAGGGAACAATTCACCCCTCCACTTT.

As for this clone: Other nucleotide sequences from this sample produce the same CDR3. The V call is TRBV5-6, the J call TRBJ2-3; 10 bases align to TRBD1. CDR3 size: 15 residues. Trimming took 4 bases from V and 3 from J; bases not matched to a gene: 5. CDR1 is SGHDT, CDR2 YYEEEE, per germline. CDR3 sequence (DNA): TGTGCCAGCAGCCGGGACAGGGGAGGTACAGATACGCAGTATTTT. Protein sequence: CASSRDRGGTDTQYF.

The CDR3 DNA reads TGCGCCAGCAGATACGGGGGGGAGTACGAGCAGTACTTC. This encodes CASRYGGEYEQYF. This sequence joins TRBV5-1 and TRBJ2-7; 8 nucleotides line up with TRBD2. Unmatched junction bases numbered 5, after V lost 5 bases and J lost 4 bases. The germline V gene has CDR1 SGHRS and CDR2 YFSETQ. This CDR3 region has 13 residues.

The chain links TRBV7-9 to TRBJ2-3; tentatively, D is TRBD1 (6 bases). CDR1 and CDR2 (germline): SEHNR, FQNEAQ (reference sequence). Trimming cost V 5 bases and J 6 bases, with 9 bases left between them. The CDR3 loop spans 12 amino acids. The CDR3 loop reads CASSPQGDTQYF. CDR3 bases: TGTGCCAGCAGCCCCCAGGGGGATACGCAGTATTTT.

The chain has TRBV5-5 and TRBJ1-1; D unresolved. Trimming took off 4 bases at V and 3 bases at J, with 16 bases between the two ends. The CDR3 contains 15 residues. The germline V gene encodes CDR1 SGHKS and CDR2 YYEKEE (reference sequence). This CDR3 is CASSLTVHIDTEAFF. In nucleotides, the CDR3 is TGTGCCAGCAGCCTCACGGTGCATATTGACACTGAAGCTTTCTTT. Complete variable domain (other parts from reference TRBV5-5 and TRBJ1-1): DAGVTQSPTHLIKTRGQQVTLRCSPISGHKSVSWYQQVLGQGPQFIFQYYEKEERGRGNFPDRFSARQFPNYSSELNVNALLLGDSALYLCASSLTVHIDTEAFFGQGTRLTVV.

The CDR3 sequence: CASSWPRLGGGYTF. The CDR3 DNA reads as TGCGCCAGCAGTTGGCCGAGGCTAGGTGGTGGCTACACCTTC. The chain carries TRBV5-1 and TRBJ1-2; D gene ambiguous. Germline values: CDR1 SGHRS, CDR2 YFSETQ. V was trimmed by 5 bases and J by 7 bases, leaving 18 bases between them. This CDR3 region has 14 residues.

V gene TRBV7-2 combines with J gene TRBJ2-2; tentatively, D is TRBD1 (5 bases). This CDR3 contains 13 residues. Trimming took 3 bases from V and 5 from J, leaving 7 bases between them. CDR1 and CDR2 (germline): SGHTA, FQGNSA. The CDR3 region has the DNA TGTGCCAGCAGCTTCAGGGAAACCGGGGAGCTGTTTTTT. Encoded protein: CASSFRETGELFF.

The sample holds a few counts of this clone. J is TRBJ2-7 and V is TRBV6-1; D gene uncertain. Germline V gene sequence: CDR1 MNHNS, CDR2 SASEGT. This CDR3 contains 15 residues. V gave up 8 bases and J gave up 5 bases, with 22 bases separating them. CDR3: CASAQQPVPRDEQYF. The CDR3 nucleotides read TGTGCCAGCGCCCAACAACCGGTCCCAAGGGACGAGCAGTACTTC.

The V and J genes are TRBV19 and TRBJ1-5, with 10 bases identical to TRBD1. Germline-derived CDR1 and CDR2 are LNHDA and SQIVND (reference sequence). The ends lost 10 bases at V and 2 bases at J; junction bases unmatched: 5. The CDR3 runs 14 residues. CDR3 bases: TGTGCCACCTCAGGGACAGGGGGCAATCAGCCCCAGCATTTT. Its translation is CATSGTGGNQPQHF.

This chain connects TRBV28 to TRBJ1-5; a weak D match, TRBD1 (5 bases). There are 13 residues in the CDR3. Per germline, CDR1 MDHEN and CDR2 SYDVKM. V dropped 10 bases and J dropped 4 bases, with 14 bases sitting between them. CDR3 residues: CATAGRVNQPQHF. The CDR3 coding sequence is TGTGCCACCGCGGGACGGGTGAATCAGCCCCAGCATTTT.

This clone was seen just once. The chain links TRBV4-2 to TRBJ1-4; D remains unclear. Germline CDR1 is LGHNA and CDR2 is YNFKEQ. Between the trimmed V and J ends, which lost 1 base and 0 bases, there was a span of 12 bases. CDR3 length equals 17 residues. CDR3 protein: CASSQGVLRATNEKLFF. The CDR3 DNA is TGTGCCAGCAGCCAAGGGGTCCTGAGGGCAACTAATGAAAAACTGTTTTTT.

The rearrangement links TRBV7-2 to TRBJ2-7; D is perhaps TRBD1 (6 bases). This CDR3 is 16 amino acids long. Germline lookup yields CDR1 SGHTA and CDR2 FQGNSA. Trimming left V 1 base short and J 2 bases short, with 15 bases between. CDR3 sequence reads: CASSLDLGAGAYEQYF. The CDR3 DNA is TGTGCCAGCAGCTTAGATTTGGGGGCAGGTGCCTACGAGCAGTACTTC. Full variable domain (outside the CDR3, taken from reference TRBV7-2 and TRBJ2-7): GAGVSQSPSNKVTEKGKDVELRCDPISGHTALYWYRQSLGQGLEFLIYFQGNSAPDKSGLPSDRFSAERTGGSVSTLTIQRTQQEDSAVYLCASSLDLGAGAYEQYFGPGTRLTVT.